This T cell receptor (beta chain) was recovered during a study of blood T cell repertoires in COVID-19. At the level of the study: From the United States, Italy and Spain came samples of acute and convalescent COVID-19. From T cells, B-cell-depleted T cells, or PBMCs came the material, which was cDNA or gDNA.

Those enrolled, adults aged roughly 18 to 89 years, came from 20 to 25 US areas. Losses at the gene ends were 3 bases for V and 0 bases for J; bases not matched to a gene: 4. Germline V CDR1 and CDR2: SEHNR, FQNEAQ (reference sequence). The CDR3 extends over 15 amino acids. Assay: immunoSEQ multiplex PCR; the TCRdb copy retains only in-frame clones and omits some. Here the sample spans roughly 240,000 clones, approximately 88% being singletons. The chain links TRBV7-9 to TRBJ1-1; TRBD1 aligns across 7 bases. The clonotype originates from a woman younger than 45 with acute COVID-19. Specimen: PBMCs or T cells enriched from blood (not recorded which). The CDR3 DNA sequence: TGTGCCAGCAGCTTGGAGACAGGGATGAACACTGAAGCTTTCTTT. Protein sequence: CASSLETGMNTEAFF.